The 24 T cell receptor beta chains in this list originate from one sample, sequenced in a study of vaccination and CD4 T cells after COVID-19. Oncomine TCR Beta short-read sequencing was applied to DNA from cultured CD4+ T cells. TCRdb reprocessed the PCR reads with MiXCR, giving one entry per CDR3 protein. The sample includes under 25,000 distinct CDR3 sequences, roughly 50% of them seen just once. The antigens these receptors bind are not known. Stated treatment: approximately 9-day PBMC culture with coronavirus spike peptide pools or control peptides (ViraFEST assay). This specimen consisted of CD4+ T cells from blood, cultured in vitro, obtained after SARS-CoV-2 vaccination. These receptors all stem from a human donor who had recovered from COVID-19.

This clonotype was observed a few times. This sequence joins TRBV27 and TRBJ2-5; 14 bases fit TRBD2. Germline-derived CDR1 and CDR2 are MNHEY and SMNVEV (reference sequence). J gave up 5 bases and V 0 bases, and 5 bases lay outside the gene matches. CDR3 length: 17 residues. CDR3 sequence: CASSLSRGLAGGETQYF. For the CDR3, the DNA is TGTGCCAGCAGTTTATCGAGAGGACTAGCGGGGGGTGAGACCCAGTACTTC.

In this sample, this clonotype turned up a few times. The rearrangement uses TRBV20-1 and TRBJ1-1; D perhaps matches TRBD1 (5 bases). CDR1 DFQATT and CDR2 SNEGSKA come from the germline V gene (reference sequence). This CDR3 is built from 16 residues. Trimming removed 0 bases at V and 1 base at J, with 15 bases between. CDR3 sequence (DNA): TGCAGTGCTAGAGATAGGTTGAGGGGCTGGAACACTGAAGCTTTCTTT. Protein sequence: CSARDRLRGWNTEAFF.

This CDR3 is CASSERRDVNYGYTF. The CDR3 nucleotides are TGTGCCAGCAGTGAGAGGCGGGACGTAAACTATGGCTACACCTTC. The chain recombines TRBV2 with TRBJ1-2; a possible D gene is TRBD1 (5 bases). This CDR3 spans 15 amino acids. CDR1 SNHLY and CDR2 FYNNEI come from the germline V gene. Trimming cost V 3 bases and J 2 bases, with 13 bases left between them.

The CDR3 reads CASSFSGHYGYTF. The CDR3 coding sequence is TGTGCCAGCAGTTTCTCCGGGCACTATGGCTACACCTTC. The chain has TRBV6-5 and TRBJ1-2, with D unclear. This CDR3 has 13 residues. Trimming took 4 bases from V and 3 from J, leaving 9 bases between them. In germline, CDR1 is MNHEY, CDR2 SVGAGI.

The chain combines TRBV5-1 with TRBJ2-3; 9 bases match TRBD2. CDR3 length: 14 amino acids. From germline, CDR1 is SGHRS and CDR2 YFSETQ. J was trimmed by 0 bases and V by 4 bases; bases with no gene match: 0. In DNA, the CDR3 is TGCGCCAGCAGCACTAGCGGGAGCACAGATACGCAGTATTTT. Its translation: CASSTSGSTDTQYF.

This chain links TRBV5-4 with TRBJ2-1, with D maybe TRBD2 (5 bases). The CDR3 is made up of 13 amino acids. Germline-derived CDR1 and CDR2 are SGHNT and YYREEE (reference sequence). Trimming shortened V by 4 bases and J by 15 bases, and 20 bases separated the two germline ends. CDR3: CASSRSRTSHLFF. Written as DNA, the CDR3 is TGTGCCAGCAGCCGAAGCCGGACTTCTCATCTGTTCTTC.

This chain connects TRBV7-9 to TRBJ1-6; D might be TRBD1 (5 bases). CDR1 and CDR2 from the germline V gene are SEHNR and FQNEAQ (reference sequence). This CDR3 is 14 amino acids long. V was clipped by 6 bases and J by 5 bases, with 11 bases between them. DNA for the CDR3: TGTGCCAGCAGGCCCGACAGTGATAATTCACCCCTCCACTTT. Its translation: CASRPDSDNSPLHF.

The rearrangement links TRBV10-3 to TRBJ2-7, with TRBD1 matching 10 bases. The V segment lost 6 bases and the J segment 5 bases; nucleotides outside the gene matches: 19. The CDR3 extends over 18 amino acids. Per germline, CDR1 ENHRY and CDR2 SYGVKD. This chain's CDR3 is CAIRIGTGVGPKFDEQYF. The CDR3 DNA sequence: TGTGCCATCAGGATCGGGACAGGGGTTGGACCAAAGTTCGACGAGCAGTACTTC.

The chain uses TRBV6-1 and TRBJ1-1; TRBD1 is a possible D gene (5 bases). Trimming stripped 6 bases from V and 0 bases from J, with 17 bases between. CDR1 and CDR2 from the germline V gene are MNHNS and SASEGT. The CDR3 spans 16 residues. The CDR3 DNA follows: TGTGCCAGCAGCGCCATGTCACAGGTTTTGAACACTGAAGCTTTCTTT. Residues: CASSAMSQVLNTEAFF.

This clonotype has more than one count but fewer than ten. The chain's CDR3 is CSVSGAHGYTF. Here the CDR3 DNA reads TGCAGCGTTTCAGGAGCCCATGGCTACACCTTC. V and J are TRBV29-1 and TRBJ1-2, with D hard to call. Germline lookup yields CDR1 SQVTM and CDR2 ANQGSEA. Trimming left V 5 bases short and J 6 bases short, with 10 bases between. This CDR3 spans 11 amino acids.

V usage is TRBV20-1 and J usage is TRBJ2-5; the D is unclear. Trimming stripped 5 bases from V and 5 bases from J, with 12 bases between. CDR1 is DFQATT, CDR2 SNEGSKA, per germline (reference sequence). This CDR3 has 12 residues. The DNA for the CDR3 is TGCAGTGCTGGATTAGTTGGGGAGACCCAGTACTTC. Amino acid sequence: CSAGLVGETQYF.

The table lists this clonotype with a few counts. This chain connects TRBV20-1 to TRBJ1-2; weak D call: TRBD1 (6 bases). CDR1 and CDR2 from the germline V gene are DFQATT and SNEGSKA (reference sequence). Trimming removed 8 bases at V and 8 bases at J, with 21 bases between. This CDR3 has 13 amino acids. Written as DNA, the CDR3 is TGCAGTTCCCCTCAAATGGGGGCTGAAGGCTACACCTTC. This encodes CSSPQMGAEGYTF.

This clonotype was seen a few times. The V gene is TRBV7-2, the J gene TRBJ1-2, with 8 bases matching TRBD1. This CDR3 contains 16 residues. J lost 5 bases, V lost 1 base, and 9 bases had no gene match. CDR1 is SGHTA, CDR2 FQGNSA, per germline. CDR3 region: CASSLDDWQGAYGYTF. The CDR3 DNA follows: TGTGCCAGCAGCTTAGACGATTGGCAGGGGGCGTATGGCTACACCTTC. Drawing the rest from reference TRBV7-2 and TRBJ1-2, the complete variable domain is GAGVSQSPSNKVTEKGKDVELRCDPISGHTALYWYRQSLGQGLEFLIYFQGNSAPDKSGLPSDRFSAERTGGSVSTLTIQRTQQEDSAVYLCASSLDDWQGAYGYTFGSGTRLTVV.

DNA of the CDR3: TGTGCCAGTACTGGGACAGGGAGTAACTATGGCTACACCTTC. Protein: CASTGTGSNYGYTF. The chain uses TRBV19 and TRBJ1-2; TRBD1 aligns across 9 bases. In germline, CDR1 is LNHDA, CDR2 SQIVND (reference sequence). The CDR3 is made up of 14 amino acids. J gave up 1 base and V 7 bases, and 4 bases lay outside the gene matches.

The chain is built from TRBV6-7 and TRBJ2-3; no clear D. TRBV6-7 is labeled an ORF, and its function is uncertain. Trimming removed 2 bases from V and 0 bases from J, with 9 bases in between. This CDR3 region has 15 residues. The CDR3 DNA sequence: TGTGCCAGCAGTTACGTTCTTACTAGCACAGATACGCAGTATTTT. Its translation: CASSYVLTSTDTQYF.

The chain uses TRBV6-5 and TRBJ2-7, with a possible D match to TRBD1 (6 bases). CDR1 MNHEY and CDR2 SVGAGI come from the germline V gene. Trimming stripped 4 bases from V and 0 bases from J, with 16 bases between. The CDR3 has 16 residues. CDR3 in amino acids: CASSSPSTGVSYEQYF. CDR3 in DNA: TGTGCCAGCAGTTCGCCCTCGACAGGCGTCTCCTACGAGCAGTACTTC.

This clonotype was detected a few times. The V call is TRBV19, the J call TRBJ2-3, with no clear D. The V and J ends lost 4 bases and 4 bases respectively, with 15 bases between them. The germline V gene has CDR1 LNHDA and CDR2 SQIVND (reference sequence). CDR3 length: 15 amino acids. The DNA for the CDR3 is TGTGCCAGTAGTACGACCTCCTTCCCCCCAGATACGCAGTATTTT. This gives the protein CASSTTSFPPDTQYF.

This clonotype was detected only a few times. V gene TRBV19 combines with J gene TRBJ1-1; maybe TRBD1 (6 bases). V lost 5 bases to trimming and J lost 6 bases, with 10 bases between them. The germline CDR1 and CDR2 sequences are LNHDA and SQIVND (reference sequence). This CDR3 spans 12 amino acids. The CDR3 nucleotides are TGTGCCAGTAGTCTCAGGGGCGCTGAAGCTTTCTTT. This translates into CASSLRGAEAFF.

The chain couples TRBV27 to TRBJ2-5; D not resolved. V dropped 1 base and J dropped 2 bases, with 8 bases sitting between them. The germline CDR1 and CDR2 sequences are MNHEY and SMNVEV (reference sequence). This CDR3 has 14 amino acids. CDR3 sequence: CASSLLGEQETQYF. For the CDR3, the DNA is TGTGCCAGCAGTTTATTGGGTGAGCAAGAGACCCAGTACTTC.

The genes are TRBV6-1 and TRBJ1-6; D is undetermined. Germline V gene data show CDR1 as MNHNS and CDR2 as SASEGT. This CDR3 has 13 residues. V was clipped by 1 base and J by 11 bases, with 9 bases between them. CDR3 protein: CASSEGRLAPLHF. For the CDR3, the DNA is TGTGCCAGCAGTGAAGGCAGGCTGGCACCCCTCCACTTT.

This chain links TRBV7-2 with TRBJ1-2; D is possibly TRBD1 (5 bases). V lost 4 bases and J lost 6, with 21 bases in between. Per germline, CDR1 SGHTA and CDR2 FQGNSA. The CDR3 covers 16 residues. CDR3 amino acids: CASSSEITGTANGYTF. Written as DNA, the CDR3 is TGTGCCAGCAGCTCAGAAATTACCGGGACGGCAAATGGCTACACCTTC. The full variable domain, in which reference TRBV7-2 and TRBJ1-2 provide the parts outside the CDR3, is GAGVSQSPSNKVTEKGKDVELRCDPISGHTALYWYRQSLGQGLEFLIYFQGNSAPDKSGLPSDRFSAERTGGSVSTLTIQRTQQEDSAVYLCASSSEITGTANGYTFGSGTRLTVV.

This chain uses TRBV7-6 with TRBJ2-1; TRBD2 matches 13 bases. CDR1 and CDR2 (germline): SGHVS, FNYEAQ. V dropped 5 bases and J dropped 7; count of bases not matched to a gene: 14. This CDR3 is 18 amino acids long. CDR3 nucleotide sequence: TGTGCCAGCAGCCCGGGGACTAGCGGGATGGGGTCTCGGAATGAGCAGTTCTTC. Translation gives CASSPGTSGMGSRNEQFF.

This chain uses TRBV10-1 with TRBJ2-1; 8 bases fit TRBD2. The CDR3 length is 16 residues. The junction had 6 bases not matched to a gene; V was cut back by 5 bases and J by 0 bases. Germline loops: CDR1 WNHNN, CDR2 SYGVQD (reference sequence). The CDR3 region has the DNA TGCGCCAGCAGTCACACTAGCGGAAGCTCCTACAATGAGCAGTTCTTC. Translated: CASSHTSGSSYNEQFF.

This clonotype has just a few counts. This CDR3 reads CASSFAHGTVYGYTF. CDR3 sequence (DNA): TGTGCCAGCAGCTTCGCTCACGGGACGGTCTATGGCTACACCTTC. The chain combines TRBV7-3 with TRBJ1-2; D possibly corresponds to TRBD1 (5 bases). The germline V gene has CDR1 SGHTA and CDR2 FQGTGA. The CDR3 length is 15 residues. V lost 3 bases and J lost 4, with 15 bases in between.